The 9 T cell receptor beta chains listed next were all sequenced from one sample in a study of T cell responses to AZD1222 COVID-19 vaccine. Measured with immunoSEQ multiplex PCR; TCRdb has only the in-frame clones, and not every one. The sample records roughly 150,000 clones, around 88% being singletons. The sequenced sample was peripheral blood, obtained on day 0 of MenACWY control vaccination. These receptors all come from an adult in good health.

Comments on this clone: Other DNA sequences within the sample encode an identical CDR3. The chain has TRBV12-3 or TRBV12-4 and TRBJ1-1; perhaps TRBD1 as D (5 bases). The CDR3 is 13 residues long. V was clipped by 3 bases and J by 5 bases, with 10 bases between them. As DNA, the CDR3 is TGTGCCAGCAGTTTGGGGGGGAGTACTGAAGCTTTCTTT. Translating it yields CASSLGGSTEAFF.

The chain recombines TRBV9 with TRBJ2-5; 9 nucleotides match TRBD2. This CDR3 is built from 14 residues. V shed 4 bases and J 12 bases; nucleotides not matched to a gene: 13. CDR1 SGDLS and CDR2 YYNGEE come from the germline V gene. In nucleotides, the CDR3 is TGTGCCAGCAGCCCAGGGCGGGGGGGCCTCGGTAAGTACTTC. Residues: CASSPGRGGLGKYF. Combining the CDR3 with reference TRBV9 and TRBJ2-5 gives the whole variable domain DSGVTQTPKHLITATGQRVTLRCSPRSGDLSVYWYQQSLDQGLQFLIQYYNGEERAKGNILERFSAQQFPDLHSELNLSSLELGDSALYFCASSPGRGGLGKYFGPGTRLLVL.

This clone came up a few times. The genes are TRBV6-5 and TRBJ2-7, with D perhaps matching TRBD1 (5 bases). In germline, CDR1 is MNHEY, CDR2 SVGAGI. V gave up 4 bases and J gave up 2 bases, with 15 bases separating them. CDR3 length: 15 amino acids. The CDR3, as DNA: TGTGCCAGCAGTTTCAATTCAGGGTATCCCTACGAGCAGTACTTC. This codes for CASSFNSGYPYEQYF.

The chain employs TRBV30 and TRBJ2-3; 9 nucleotides align to TRBD2. This CDR3 region has 15 residues. CDR1 and CDR2 from the germline V gene are GTSNPN and SVGIG (reference sequence). Trimming removed 2 bases from V and 1 base from J; junction bases left unmatched: 4. The CDR3 loop is CAWSPGLARTDTQYF. CDR3 DNA: TGTGCCTGGAGTCCGGGACTAGCACGCACAGATACGCAGTATTTT.

The genes are TRBV6-5 and TRBJ2-5; D is ambiguous. CDR1 and CDR2 (germline): MNHEY, SVGAGI. This CDR3 spans 10 amino acids. The V end lost 6 bases, the J end lost 5 bases, and 4 bases lay between the germline ends. The CDR3 protein is CASRRETQYF. In DNA, the CDR3 is TGTGCCAGCAGGCGGGAGACCCAGTACTTC.

This chain uses TRBV5-1 with TRBJ1-3; D is ambiguous. V lost 5 bases and J lost 0, with 9 bases in between. From germline, CDR1 is SGHRS and CDR2 YFSETQ. The CDR3 covers 14 residues. CDR3 bases: TGCGCCAGCAGTGCGGAGGTCTCTGGAAACACCATATATTTT. Translation: CASSAEVSGNTIYF.

The chain recombines TRBV4-3 with TRBJ2-2; D possibly corresponds to TRBD2 (7 bases). The V and J ends lost 4 bases and 6 bases respectively, with 15 bases between them. The germline gives CDR1 LGHNA, CDR2 YSLEER. The CDR3 is 15 amino acids. In DNA, the CDR3 is TGCGCCAGCAGCCCCTTGGGGGGGGGCCCCGGGGAGCTGTTTTTT. Its protein is CASSPLGGGPGELFF.

The chain links TRBV18 to TRBJ1-3; D not resolved. Germline V gene sequence: CDR1 KGHSH, CDR2 LQKENI. This CDR3 comprises 11 residues. V was clipped by 6 bases and J by 1 base, with 1 base between them. CDR3 in DNA: TGTGCCAGCTCTTCTGGAAACACCATATATTTT. It is translated as CASSSGNTIYF.

The rearrangement links TRBV9 to TRBJ2-1; 12 bases agree with TRBD2. V lost 4 bases to trimming and J lost 7 bases; unmatched junction nucleotides: 6. The CDR3 extends over 15 amino acids. Per the germline V gene, CDR1 is SGDLS and CDR2 is YYNGEE. The CDR3 nucleotides read TGTGCCAGCAGCCTGGGACTAGCGGGTCTTAATGAGCAGTTCTTC. Translation gives CASSLGLAGLNEQFF.